These 30 T cell receptor beta chains came from one sample sequenced in a study of regulatory T cells in long-lasting Graves disease. As for time point: newly diagnosed GD, antithyroid drugs for less than 3 months. Scientists built the TCR library using RNA that was extracted from PBMCs. Combining iRepertoire HTBI primers with Arm-PCR of CDR3 regions, the authors built TCR beta libraries. Each CDR3 protein is one row after TCRdb ran MiXCR on the multiplex PCR reads. The table shows fewer than 550,000 distinct CDR3 sequences, with about 15% occurring only once. These data were also reused for a study on T cells in Graves' hyperthyroidism and ophthalmopathy.

The sequencing used peripheral blood mononuclear cells (PBMCs), collected at new diagnosis, from a patient treated with antithyroid drugs. The origin of the receptors is a woman aged 18-29 years with Graves disease.

This clonotype was recorded many times. The CDR3 is CASSLGPGLDEQYF. The CDR3 DNA follows: TGTGCCAGCAGTTTAGGTCCAGGGTTGGACGAGCAGTACTTC. This chain joins TRBV12-3 or TRBV12-4 and TRBJ2-7; tentatively, D is TRBD1 (5 bases). Trimming took 1 base from V and 5 from J, leaving 12 bases between them. The CDR3 contains 14 residues.

As for this clonotype: A far more abundant clone sits one base away, making this likely a read error. The chain couples TRBV6-1 to TRBJ1-5; D uncertain. The CDR3 covers 15 residues. CDR1 and CDR2 from the germline V gene are MNHNS and SASEGT. Trimming left V 11 bases short and J 0 bases short, with 17 bases between. CDR3 bases: TGTGCCGGCACTCCTAGGAGCTATAGCAATCAGCCCCAGCATTTT. Protein sequence: CAGTPRSYSNQPQHF.

This clonotype showed up many times. Written as DNA, the CDR3 is TGTGCCAGCAGTTCCCGCAATCATGGGAATCAGCCCCAGCATTTT. Translation gives CASSSRNHGNQPQHF. V usage is TRBV28 and J usage is TRBJ1-5; D call uncertain. V gave up 4 bases and J gave up 4 bases, with 14 bases separating them. This CDR3 comprises 15 residues. Germline V gene data show CDR1 as MDHEN and CDR2 as SYDVKM.

This clonotype was seen many times. The genes are TRBV11-3 and TRBJ2-5; TRBD2 is a possible D gene (5 bases). CDR3 length: 18 amino acids. V lost 5 bases and J 0 bases, leaving 22 bases between the germline ends. The germline CDR1 and CDR2 sequences are SGHNT and YENEEA. This CDR3 reads CASSPWVRSAVNQETQYF. CDR3 nucleotide sequence: TGTGCCAGCAGCCCGTGGGTCCGGTCAGCGGTAAACCAAGAGACCCAGTACTTC.

The J gene is TRBJ2-4, the V gene TRBV20-1; D remains unclear. Trimming left V 4 bases short and J 1 base short, with 5 bases between. The germline V gene encodes CDR1 DFQATT and CDR2 SNEGSKA (reference sequence). The CDR3 spans 12 residues. The CDR3 nucleotides are TGCAGTGCTATCAGGGCCAAAAACATTCAGTACTTC. Translation gives CSAIRAKNIQYF.

This clonotype was recorded at least ten times. The chain joins TRBV5-1 to TRBJ2-2; D not certain. The CDR3 contains 12 residues. Germline assignment: CDR1 SGHRS and CDR2 YFSETQ. Trimming removed 4 bases at V and 5 bases at J, with 6 bases between. The CDR3 sequence is CASSTATGELFF. The CDR3 DNA is TGCGCCAGCAGCACAGCAACCGGGGAGCTGTTTTTT.

Ten or more counts support this clonotype. This sequence joins TRBV27 and TRBJ2-2; TRBD1 is a possible D gene (5 bases). The ends were cut back, 4 bases at V and 3 bases at J, with 6 bases in the middle. The CDR3 is 13 residues long. Germline loops: CDR1 MNHEY, CDR2 SMNVEV (reference sequence). CDR3 sequence: CASSSTDTGELFF. For the CDR3, the DNA is TGTGCCAGCAGTTCGACAGACACCGGGGAGCTGTTTTTT.

The sample holds many counts of this clonotype. The junction differs from germline at one of its ends, possibly a read error. In nucleotides, the CDR3 is TGTGCCAGCAGCCAAGGTCTCGGGACTAGCAGTTTC. Translating gives CASSQGLGTSSF. J is TRBJ2-7 and V is TRBV3-1; TRBD2 matches at 9 bases. CDR3 length equals 12 residues. The V gene's germline CDR1 is LGHDT and CDR2 YNNKEL (reference sequence).

This clonotype was seen ten or more times. CDR3 protein: CASSSPDYEQYF. The DNA for the CDR3 is TGTGCCAGCAGTTCACCCGACTACGAGCAGTACTTC. The rearrangement links TRBV28 to TRBJ2-7, with unresolved D. Germline assignment: CDR1 MDHEN and CDR2 SYDVKM. V lost 4 bases to trimming and J lost 3 bases, with 7 bases between them. There are 12 residues in the CDR3.

This clonotype was seen many times. V and J are TRBV18 and TRBJ1-2; 8 positions agree with TRBD1. Trimming cost V 6 bases and J 4 bases; bases outside gene matches: 4. In germline, CDR1 is KGHSH, CDR2 LQKENI. There are 13 residues in the CDR3. The CDR3 DNA reads TGTGCCAGCTCGCAGGGGGCAAGCTATGGCTACACCTTC. This encodes CASSQGASYGYTF.

The rearrangement links TRBV24-1 to TRBJ2-1; D not resolved. The V end was cut by 0 bases, the J end by 13 bases, with 9 bases between. CDR3 length equals 12 residues. Looked up from germline, CDR1 is KGHDR and CDR2 is SFDVKD. CDR3 amino acids: CATSDLRTTQFF. The CDR3 DNA reads TGTGCCACCAGTGATTTGCGTACGACACAGTTCTTC.

In its sample, this clonotype was seen a few times. The chain recombines TRBV6-1 with TRBJ2-1; no firm D call. The CDR3 loop spans 13 amino acids. Per germline, CDR1 MNHNS and CDR2 SASEGT. The V gene lost 5 bases and the J gene lost 9 bases, with 14 bases spanning the gap. CDR3 amino acids: CASSTTRPGEQFF. CDR3 DNA: TGTGCCAGCAGTACCACCCGACCCGGTGAGCAGTTCTTC.

This clonotype was seen ten or more times. The chain uses TRBV19 and TRBJ2-1; 8 positions match TRBD2. The length of the CDR3 is 16 residues. CDR1 and CDR2 from the germline V gene are LNHDA and SQIVND (reference sequence). The V gene end was trimmed by 3 bases and the J gene end by 7 bases; junction bases not matched to a gene: 11. As DNA, the CDR3 is TGTGCCAGTAGTATCGCCGTTAGCGGGAAAAGGAATGAGCAGTTCTTC. It specifies CASSIAVSGKRNEQFF. Filled out from reference TRBV19 and TRBJ2-1, the complete variable domain reads DGGITQSPKYLFRKEGQNVTLSCEQNLNHDAMYWYRQDPGQGLRLIYYSQIVNDFQKGDIAEGYSVSREKKESFPLTVTSAQKNPTAFYLCASSIAVSGKRNEQFFGPGTRLTVL.

This clonotype was observed at least ten times. In DNA form, the CDR3 reads TGTGCCAGCAGTTTATTATCGGGGGTAGAGCAGTTCTTC. It encodes CASSLLSGVEQFF. This chain uses TRBV28 with TRBJ2-1, with D tentatively TRBD2 (6 bases). Trimming cost V 1 base and J 10 bases, with 11 bases left between them. The germline V gene has CDR1 MDHEN and CDR2 SYDVKM. The CDR3 has 13 residues.

V usage is TRBV20-1 and J usage is TRBJ2-7, with 7 bases identical to TRBD2. Germline loops: CDR1 DFQATT, CDR2 SNEGSKA (reference sequence). The CDR3 consists of 14 residues. J lost 1 base, V lost 6 bases, and 9 bases had no gene match. The DNA of the CDR3 is TGCAGTGCCGACAATAGCGGGCCTTCCTACGAGCAGTACTTC. Its translation: CSADNSGPSYEQYF.

The genes are TRBV7-2 and TRBJ2-1; D is unclear. Germline V gene sequence: CDR1 SGHTA, CDR2 FQGNSA. There are 12 residues in the CDR3. V was shortened by 5 bases and J by 12 bases, with 14 bases between the two germline ends. CDR3 in amino acids: CASSPVPQGQFF. The CDR3 region has the DNA TGTGCCAGCAGCCCAGTGCCTCAAGGGCAGTTCTTC.

CDR3 in amino acids: CASSQTRLGSGDTQYF. The DNA of the CDR3 is TGCGCCAGCAGCCAAACTCGCCTCGGGAGTGGCGATACGCAGTATTTT. The chain carries TRBV4-3 and TRBJ2-3; D is possibly TRBD2 (6 bases). The germline CDR1 and CDR2 sequences are LGHNA and YSLEER. Trimming removed 2 bases at V and 6 bases at J, with 18 bases between. CDR3 size: 16 residues.

Concerning this clonotype itself: The junction differs from germline at one of its ends, possibly a read error. This sequence joins TRBV28 and TRBJ2-2, with TRBD2 matching over 7 bases. This CDR3 has 14 amino acids. Germline V lookup: CDR1 MDHEN, CDR2 SYDVKM. The CDR3 spells CAIPSGTNTGKLFF. CDR3 bases: TGTGCCATCCCTAGCGGAACGAACACCGGGAAGCTGTTTTTT. The whole variable domain, filled in from reference TRBV28 and TRBJ2-2, reads DVKVTQSSRYLVKRTGEKVFLECVQDMDHENMFWYRQDPGLGLRLIYFSYDVKMKEKGDIPEGYSVSREKKERFSLILESASTNQTSMYLCAIPSGTNTGKLFFGEGSRLTVL.

In its sample, this clonotype was seen a few times. CDR3 bases: TGTGCCAGCAGTTCCAGAGGGAGCCCGACATCCTACGAGCAGTACTTC. It specifies CASSSRGSPTSYEQYF. The V gene is TRBV6-2 or TRBV6-3, the J gene TRBJ2-7; D perhaps matches TRBD2 (5 bases). In germline, CDR1 is MNHEY, CDR2 SVGEGT. The CDR3 runs 16 residues. With 4 bases removed from V and 1 base from J, the gap between germline ends came to 17 bases.

V is TRBV28 and J is TRBJ2-1; the D gene is possibly TRBD2 (6 bases). This CDR3 is built from 14 residues. CDR1 is MDHEN, CDR2 SYDVKM, per germline. Trimming pared 6 bases from V and 6 bases from J, leaving 15 bases between. Here the CDR3 DNA reads TGTGCCAGCAGCGGGGGACTTAACCGCAATGAGCAGTTCTTC. Its translation is CASSGGLNRNEQFF. Full variable domain (missing parts from reference TRBV28 and TRBJ2-1): DVKVTQSSRYLVKRTGEKVFLECVQDMDHENMFWYRQDPGLGLRLIYFSYDVKMKEKGDIPEGYSVSREKKERFSLILESASTNQTSMYLCASSGGLNRNEQFFGPGTRLTVL.

The V and J genes are TRBV7-2 and TRBJ2-4; TRBD2 matches at 10 bases. Trimming at V came to 4 bases and at J to 7 bases, leaving 10 bases not matched to a gene. The CDR3 is 16 residues long. CDR1 and CDR2 from the germline V gene are SGHTA and FQGNSA. CDR3 protein: CASSSGLAEGWNIQYF. In nucleotides, the CDR3 is TGTGCCAGCAGCTCCGGACTAGCGGAGGGTTGGAACATTCAGTACTTC.

This clonotype was seen repeatedly, ten times or more. CDR3 amino acids: CASSRPGLAGYNEQFF. Written as DNA, the CDR3 is TGTGCCAGCAGCCGTCCGGGACTAGCGGGCTACAATGAGCAGTTCTTC. The rearrangement links TRBV28 to TRBJ2-1; TRBD2 matches 12 bases. The ends lost 6 bases at V and 3 bases at J; junction bases unmatched: 6. The CDR3 spans 16 residues. Germline assignment: CDR1 MDHEN and CDR2 SYDVKM.

The chain combines TRBV4-1 with TRBJ2-3; 9 nucleotides align to TRBD1. CDR1 and CDR2 from the germline V gene are MGHRA and YSYEKL. The J segment lost 6 bases and the V segment lost 3 bases, leaving 7 bases of the junction unmatched. There are 15 residues in the CDR3. The CDR3 nucleotides read TGCGCCAGCAGCCAGGGGACAGGGTTCGTGGATACGCAGTATTTT. It yields the protein CASSQGTGFVDTQYF.

About this clonotype itself: Being one base from a much bigger clone, this may be a read error. This chain connects TRBV11-2 to TRBJ2-4; TRBD2 matches at 7 bases. The germline CDR1 and CDR2 sequences are SGHAT and FQNNGV. CDR3 size: 19 residues. V was clipped by 5 bases and J by 3 bases; unmatched bases: 19. The CDR3 coding sequence is TGTGCCAGCAGCCCCGGGACTGGCGGGAGACGTAAAGTCAAAAACATTCAGTACTTC. It encodes CASSPGTGGRRKVKNIQYF.

This clonotype has only a few counts. The rearrangement uses TRBV11-2 and TRBJ2-3; unclear D gene. The V and J ends lost 2 bases and 2 bases respectively, with 11 bases between them. The germline gives CDR1 SGHAT, CDR2 FQNNGV. The length of the CDR3 is 15 residues. The CDR3 loop reads CASSLMARDTDTQYF. CDR3 in DNA: TGTGCCAGCAGCTTAATGGCCAGAGACACAGATACGCAGTATTTT.

This clonotype was seen at least ten times. The genes are TRBV12-3 or TRBV12-4 and TRBJ2-7; D is perhaps TRBD2 (5 bases). The CDR3 spans 16 residues. The V end was cut by 3 bases, the J end by 4 bases, with 19 bases between. Here the CDR3 reads CASSFGVGASLYEQYF. CDR3 in DNA: TGTGCCAGCAGTTTCGGGGTCGGTGCCAGTCTTTACGAGCAGTACTTC.

This clonotype turned up a few times. The chain employs TRBV6-1 and TRBJ1-5; D gene unclear. V was shortened by 7 bases and J by 4 bases, with 20 bases between the two germline ends. Germline CDR1 MNHNS, CDR2 SASEGT. This CDR3 region has 16 residues. The CDR3 loop is CASKDGPPALNQPQHF. In DNA, the CDR3 is TGTGCCAGCAAAGACGGACCGCCAGCACTAAATCAGCCCCAGCATTTT.

This clonotype has just a few counts. The chain uses TRBV19 and TRBJ2-2; 8 bases line up with TRBD2. The trim removed 2 bases at V and 6 bases at J, leaving 5 bases unmatched. The CDR3 spans 15 residues. Germline CDR1 reads LNHDA; CDR2 reads SQIVND (reference sequence). The DNA for the CDR3 is TGTGCCAGTAGTATAAAAGGACTAGCCCCCGGGGAGCTGTTTTTT. Protein sequence: CASSIKGLAPGELFF.

This clonotype occurred many times. The DNA of the CDR3 is TGTGCCAGCAGCCGACAGGGGCCAAGCTCCTACGAGCAGTACTTC. The encoded protein is CASSRQGPSSYEQYF. The chain recombines TRBV7-9 with TRBJ2-7; 8 positions match TRBD1. Per the germline V gene, CDR1 is SEHNR and CDR2 is FQNEAQ (reference sequence). V lost 5 bases, J lost 0 bases, and 6 bases stayed unmatched. CDR3 length: 15 residues.

The rearrangement uses TRBV18 and TRBJ2-6; D is undetermined. This CDR3 spans 14 amino acids. V was trimmed by 6 bases and J by 0 bases, leaving 6 bases between them. Germline CDR1 reads KGHSH; CDR2 reads LQKENI. The CDR3, as DNA: TGTGCCAGCTCTCCGATCTCTGGGGCCAACGTCCTGACTTTC. Translated: CASSPISGANVLTF.